This T cell receptor beta chain was recovered during a study of post-analysis software for immune sequencing data. Whole-study context: Recorded subtypes: relapsing-remitting, secondary progressive, progressive-relapsing; some patients unannotated.

J lost 2 bases, V lost 0 bases, and 7 bases had no gene match. CDR3 length: 17 amino acids. CDR1 and CDR2 from the germline V gene are SGDLS and YYNGEE. Prepared libraries of TCR beta cDNA carried unique molecular identifiers. TCRdb called the PCR reads again in MiXCR, with one record for every CDR3 protein. The sample has around 400,000 distinct CDR3 sequences, approximately 38% seen once. Overall study findings and caveats: Normalized Chao1 diversity in multiple sclerosis patients fell significantly below that of controls. Controls had lower frequencies than patients of roughly five TRBV segments, which included TRBV5-6, TRBV5-1 and TRBV20-1.

This clonotype was counted between two and nine times. Its target is not known. The J gene is TRBJ2-1, the V gene TRBV9; 8 positions match TRBD2. Sequenced: blood. This receptor was obtained from a girl aged 10-17 years with multiple sclerosis. This CDR3 is CASSVGTGGPPYNEQFF. In DNA form, the CDR3 reads TGTGCCAGCAGCGTAGGTACGGGGGGGCCCCCCTACAATGAGCAGTTCTTC.